The present T cell receptor beta chain was sequenced within a study of blood T cell repertoires in COVID-19. The protocol was immunoSEQ multiplex PCR, while the TCRdb copy is restricted to in-frame clones and leaves out a portion. This repertoire shows around 290,000 clones, 85% to 90% found once; its top ten account for 2% to 2.5%. J lost 5 bases, V lost 2 bases, and 4 bases had no gene match. This CDR3 spans 14 amino acids. The germline CDR1 and CDR2 sequences are MNHEY and SVGEGT. Membership in each cohort depended on participant-reported clinical history. The sequenced material came from PBMCs or T cells enriched from blood (not recorded which). V is TRBV6-2 or TRBV6-3 and J is TRBJ1-1; 8 bases agree with TRBD1. This TCR was recovered from a woman aged 55-69 years in a cohort exposed to, infected with or recovered from COVID-19 (not recorded which). This CDR3 is CASSYRTGRTEAFF. CDR3 nucleotide sequence: TGTGCCAGCAGTTACCGGACAGGGAGGACTGAAGCTTTCTTT.